What follows are 22 T cell receptor beta chains derived from one specimen sequenced in a study of post-analysis software for immune sequencing data. Points from the study as a whole: Four to six TRBV segments, including TRBV5-6, TRBV5-1 and TRBV20-1, were more frequent in patients than controls.

These receptors are not linked to any known antigen. Unique molecular identifiers had been added to the TCR beta cDNA libraries. TCRdb reprocessed the PCR reads via MiXCR and lists one record per CDR3 protein. The repertoire consists of about 380,000 distinct CDR3 sequences, with less than 35% occurring once and the leading ten covering around an eighth. The sequenced sample consisted of blood. The receptors originated from a girl aged 5-17 years with multiple sclerosis.

This clonotype was found a few times. The chain carries TRBV20-1 and TRBJ1-1; a weak D match, TRBD1 (6 bases). The CDR3 is 16 amino acids. Looked up from germline, CDR1 is DFQATT and CDR2 is SNEGSKA (reference sequence). Trimming removed 2 bases from V and 1 base from J, with 17 bases in between. Written as DNA, the CDR3 is TGCAGTGCTAGAAGGCTCCAGGGAGGGGGGAACACTGAAGCTTTCTTT. This translates into CSARRLQGGGNTEAFF.

This clonotype has a handful of counts. The J gene is TRBJ2-1, the V gene TRBV20-1; possibly TRBD2 for D (5 bases). Germline assignment: CDR1 DFQATT and CDR2 SNEGSKA (reference sequence). The CDR3 sequence is 15 residues long. Deletions cut 1 base from V and 0 bases from J, with 10 bases between. The CDR3: CSARGSGSSYNEQFF. DNA of the CDR3: TGCAGTGCTAGAGGGTCGGGGAGCTCCTACAATGAGCAGTTCTTC.

Concerning this clonotype itself: This may be a read error, as it is one base from a much larger clone. This rearrangement joins TRBV7-2 to TRBJ1-5; no definite D call. CDR1 and CDR2 from the germline V gene are SGHTA and FQGNSA. This CDR3 has 12 amino acids. The CDR3 spells CASSFSNQTQHF. The DNA of the CDR3 is TGTGCCAGCAGCTTTAGCAATCAGACCCAGCATTTT.

This clonotype was picked up a small number of times. The chain links TRBV20-1 to TRBJ2-1, with D perhaps matching TRBD2 (7 bases). Germline V gives CDR1 DFQATT, CDR2 SNEGSKA (reference sequence). V lost 7 bases and J 8 bases, leaving 18 bases between the germline ends. The CDR3 covers 13 residues. The CDR3 reads CSVLGGAPDEQFF. Here the CDR3 DNA reads TGCAGTGTATTGGGGGGGGCTCCGGATGAGCAGTTCTTC.

The chain uses TRBV4-2 and TRBJ1-1; D is ambiguous. Germline V gives CDR1 LGHNA, CDR2 YNFKEQ. V gave up 0 bases and J gave up 1 base, with 9 bases separating them. The CDR3 totals 15 residues. This chain's CDR3 is CASSQDQVSNTEAFF. The CDR3, as DNA: TGTGCCAGCAGCCAAGATCAGGTTTCGAACACTGAAGCTTTCTTT.

The chain uses TRBV19 and TRBJ1-1; D not resolved. V was cut by 4 bases and J by 7 bases, with 13 bases left in between. CDR1 is LNHDA and CDR2 is SQIVND in the germline V gene (reference sequence). CDR3 size: 13 residues. CDR3 loop: CASSTSMAGEAFF. Written as DNA, the CDR3 is TGTGCCAGTAGTACCTCTATGGCAGGTGAAGCTTTCTTT.

The CDR3 loop reads CSVEDLGASGGLLAKNIQYF. CDR3 DNA: TGCAGCGTTGAAGATCTTGGGGCTAGCGGGGGCCTCCTAGCCAAAAACATTCAGTACTTC. The chain employs TRBV29-1 and TRBJ2-4, with 10 bases matching TRBD2. The CDR3 is 20 amino acids. Per the germline V gene, CDR1 is SQVTM and CDR2 is ANQGSEA. The trim removed 0 bases at V and 0 bases at J, leaving 14 bases unmatched.

The table lists this clonotype with a count of one. This chain connects TRBV7-9 to TRBJ2-7, with 7 bases fitting TRBD1. This CDR3 contains 12 residues. Germline V lookup: CDR1 SEHNR, CDR2 FQNEAQ (reference sequence). V shed 4 bases and J 6 bases; nucleotides not matched to a gene: 3. As DNA, the CDR3 is TGTGCCAGCAGCTCGGACAGGACCGAGCAGTACTTC. Its protein product is CASSSDRTEQYF.

The chain links TRBV7-2 to TRBJ1-5; possibly TRBD1 for D (5 bases). The CDR3 loop spans 15 amino acids. Germline V lookup: CDR1 SGHTA, CDR2 FQGNSA. V was pared by 1 base and J by 2 bases, with 9 bases between. The CDR3 DNA reads TGTGCCAGCAGCTTAGAGACGGGGCGCAATCAGCCCCAGCATTTT. This gives the protein CASSLETGRNQPQHF.

In its sample, this clonotype was seen a few times. The J gene is TRBJ1-2, the V gene TRBV20-1; the match to TRBD1 covers 10 bases. The CDR3 covers 16 residues. The junction had 9 bases not matched to a gene; V was cut back by 3 bases and J by 2 bases. The germline V gene encodes CDR1 DFQATT and CDR2 SNEGSKA (reference sequence). For the CDR3, the DNA is TGCAGTGCTAGTCTCCTAACGGGACAGGGGAACTATGGCTACACCTTC. Residues: CSASLLTGQGNYGYTF.

CDR3: CASSQGPGHSNQPQHF. The CDR3 nucleotides are TGCGCCAGCAGCCAAGGTCCGGGACACAGCAATCAGCCCCAGCATTTT. The V call is TRBV4-1, the J call TRBJ1-5; D might be TRBD1 (6 bases). Trimming took 1 base from V and 1 from J, leaving 11 bases between them. Germline CDR1 is MGHRA and CDR2 is YSYEKL. The CDR3 extends over 16 amino acids.

The V gene is TRBV10-3, the J gene TRBJ2-1; 10 bases are shared with TRBD1. The V gene's germline CDR1 is ENHRY and CDR2 SYGVKD. With V trimmed by 5 bases and J by 6 bases, 7 bases remained unmatched. The CDR3 runs 15 residues. The CDR3 here is CAISPLGTGANEQFF. The DNA of the CDR3 is TGTGCCATCAGTCCCCTCGGGACAGGGGCCAATGAGCAGTTCTTC.

This chain joins TRBV13 and TRBJ2-7, with 8 nucleotides matching TRBD2. The CDR3 is 15 amino acids. Germline CDR1 and CDR2: PRHDT and FYEKMQ (reference sequence). V dropped 5 bases and J dropped 1; count of bases not matched to a gene: 7. The CDR3 nucleotides are TGTGCCAGCAGCCGAGAGACGGGGGGGTCCTACGAGCAGTACTTC. Protein sequence: CASSRETGGSYEQYF. Filled out from reference TRBV13 and TRBJ2-7, the complete variable domain reads AAGVIQSPRHLIKEKRETATLKCYPIPRHDTVYWYQQGPGQDPQFLISFYEKMQSDKGSIPDRFSAQQFSDYHSELNMSSLELGDSALYFCASSRETGGSYEQYFGPGTRLTVT.

This clonotype turned up a few times. V usage is TRBV9 and J usage is TRBJ2-1; D gene ambiguous. The germline V and J ends were trimmed by 2 bases and 2 bases, with 11 bases remaining between them. The CDR3 runs 15 residues. Germline assignment: CDR1 SGDLS and CDR2 YYNGEE. The CDR3 loop is CASSVGSLTYNEQFF. The CDR3 region has the DNA TGTGCCAGCAGCGTCGGCTCGTTGACCTACAATGAGCAGTTCTTC.

The chain recombines TRBV7-3 with TRBJ2-3, with D possibly TRBD2 on 6 matching bases. The V and J ends lost 5 bases and 0 bases respectively, with 12 bases between them. This CDR3 has 15 amino acids. Germline loops: CDR1 SGHTA, CDR2 FQGTGA. The CDR3 sequence is CASSPASGSTDTQYF. CDR3 sequence (DNA): TGTGCCAGCAGCCCGGCGAGCGGGAGCACAGATACGCAGTATTTT.

V and J are TRBV28 and TRBJ2-1, with 11 nucleotides matching TRBD2. Germline-derived CDR1 and CDR2 are MDHEN and SYDVKM. The CDR3 length is 16 residues. J lost 1 base, V lost 5 bases, and 4 bases had no gene match. CDR3 loop: CASSRRLAGSYNEQFF. CDR3 nucleotides: TGTGCCAGCAGTCGTCGACTAGCGGGGTCCTACAATGAGCAGTTCTTC.

This rearrangement joins TRBV7-2 to TRBJ2-3; the match to TRBD2 covers 9 bases. Germline trimming cut 1 base from V and 0 bases from J; bases unmatched to any gene: 5. The CDR3 consists of 17 residues. Germline CDR1 SGHTA, CDR2 FQGNSA. The DNA for the CDR3 is TGTGCCAGCAGCTTAGGAGTAGCGGGGGCTAGCACAGATACGCAGTATTTT. Translating it yields CASSLGVAGASTDTQYF.

Only a few counts were recorded for this clonotype. The chain combines TRBV7-2 with TRBJ1-2; D uncertain. The CDR3 consists of 12 residues. CDR1 is SGHTA, CDR2 FQGNSA, per germline. V gave up 8 bases and J gave up 4 bases, with 11 bases separating them. CDR3: CASRNLFYGYTF. The CDR3 DNA reads as TGTGCCAGCCGAAACCTATTCTATGGCTACACCTTC.

The V gene is TRBV15, the J gene TRBJ2-1, with TRBD1 matching over 8 bases. Unmatched junction bases numbered 6, after V lost 8 bases and J lost 3 bases. The CDR3 sequence is 14 residues long. Germline V gene sequence: CDR1 LNHNV, CDR2 YYDKDF (reference sequence). The CDR3 sequence is CATHSGTGYNEQFF. The DNA for the CDR3 is TGTGCCACCCACTCCGGGACAGGCTACAATGAGCAGTTCTTC.

The table lists this clonotype with a few counts. V gene TRBV7-2 combines with J gene TRBJ2-7, with D perhaps matching TRBD1 (6 bases). The length of the CDR3 is 14 residues. Trimming removed 5 bases at V and 0 bases at J, with 11 bases between. CDR1 and CDR2 (germline): SGHTA, FQGNSA. The CDR3: CASSLGTLSYEQYF. The CDR3 DNA is TGTGCCAGCAGCCTCGGGACACTCTCCTACGAGCAGTACTTC.

The chain is built from TRBV7-9 and TRBJ1-1; D gene ambiguous. Trimming pared 1 base from V and 6 bases from J, leaving 6 bases between. The germline V gene has CDR1 SEHNR and CDR2 FQNEAQ (reference sequence). This CDR3 is built from 12 residues. CDR3 region: CASSLELAEAFF. The DNA of the CDR3 is TGTGCCAGCAGCTTAGAGTTAGCTGAAGCTTTCTTT. The full variable domain, in which reference TRBV7-9 and TRBJ1-1 provide the parts outside the CDR3, is DTGVSQNPRHKITKRGQNVTFRCDPISEHNRLYWYRQTLGQGPEFLTYFQNEAQLEKSRLLSDRFSAERPKGSFSTLEIQRTEQGDSAMYLCASSLELAEAFFGQGTRLTVV.

V and J are TRBV24-1 and TRBJ1-2; no definite D call. The CDR3 is 14 residues long. Germline V gene data show CDR1 as KGHDR and CDR2 as SFDVKD. Trimming removed 4 bases from V and 5 bases from J, with 13 bases in between. As DNA, the CDR3 is TGTGCCACCAGTGAAGCTCCACCGAATTATGGCTACACCTTC. Its translation is CATSEAPPNYGYTF.